This T cell receptor beta chain originates from a study of T-cell reconstitution after alpha-beta-depleted transplantation in children. Unique molecular identifiers were incorporated during preparation of the TCRbeta library. One entry per CDR3 protein, called by TCRdb with MiXCR from the PCR reads. The data show roughly 180,000 distinct CDR3 sequences, 13% to 15% seen once. Ten or more counts support this clonotype. The TCR sequence derives from a human donor who donated a stem cell graft to a child with acute lymphoblastic leukemia. The specimen was PBMCs from the stem cell graft donor, collected from the stem cell graft.

This CDR3 reads CASSSVETQYF. The CDR3 DNA reads as TGTGCCAGCAGCTCCGTCGAGACCCAGTACTTC. J is TRBJ2-5 and V is TRBV11-2, with unresolved D. V was trimmed by 4 bases and J by 5 bases, leaving 5 bases between them. The CDR3 runs to 11 residues. Germline CDR1 reads SGHAT; CDR2 reads FQNNGV.